Listed here are 27 T cell receptor beta chains from one sample, sequenced in a study of control samples from healthy donors and cancer patients. Some clones are missing from TCRdb's copy, which holds only in-frame ones; the method was immunoSEQ multiplex PCR. This table holds approximately 86,000 clones, 85% to 95% found once. The source material was blood. Receptor source: a woman in her thirties in good health.

The J gene is TRBJ1-5, the V gene TRBV4-1, with 10 bases matching TRBD1. V lost 3 bases, J lost 7 bases, and 6 bases stayed unmatched. The CDR3 has 15 amino acids. Germline loops: CDR1 MGHRA, CDR2 YSYEKL. The CDR3 reads CASSQETGGRQPQHF. The CDR3 coding sequence is TGCGCCAGCAGCCAGGAGACAGGGGGCCGACAGCCCCAGCATTTT.

The chain is built from TRBV5-5 and TRBJ1-4; D gene uncertain. Germline V CDR1 and CDR2: SGHKS, YYEKEE (reference sequence). CDR3 length: 16 residues. V shed 2 bases and J shed 0 bases, with 11 bases lying between them. The DNA for the CDR3 is TGTGCCAGCAGCTTTTTCCCGGAGGCAACTAATGAAAAACTGTTTTTT. Its translation: CASSFFPEATNEKLFF.

The CDR3 DNA reads TGTGCCAGCAGCTTGAGTCCAGGGGGGAACACTGAAGCTTTCTTT. Residues: CASSLSPGGNTEAFF. This chain links TRBV7-8 with TRBJ1-1, with 7 bases that match TRBD1. Germline V gene lookup returns CDR1 SGHVS and CDR2 FQNEAQ. V lost 3 bases, J lost 1 base, and 5 bases stayed unmatched. This CDR3 is built from 15 residues.

The V gene is TRBV10-3, the J gene TRBJ1-3; D is unresolved. The CDR3 has 14 amino acids. The V end lost 8 bases, the J end lost 1 base, and 12 bases lay between the germline ends. From germline, CDR1 is ENHRY and CDR2 SYGVKD. This CDR3 is CAISSLPSGNTIYF. The CDR3, as DNA: TGTGCCATCTCTTCGCTTCCGTCTGGAAACACCATATATTTT.

V and J are TRBV7-8 and TRBJ2-1, with 16 nucleotides matching TRBD2. The junction had 4 bases not matched to a gene; V was cut back by 1 base and J by 4 bases. CDR1 is SGHVS and CDR2 is FQNEAQ in the germline V gene. CDR3 length equals 18 residues. The chain's CDR3 is CASSLGGLAGGIYNEQFF. The CDR3 DNA reads as TGTGCCAGCAGCTTAGGGGGACTAGCGGGAGGGATTTACAATGAGCAGTTCTTC.

The rearrangement links TRBV27 to TRBJ1-1, with 7 bases fitting TRBD1. The J segment lost 3 bases and the V segment lost 5 bases, leaving 6 bases of the junction unmatched. Germline V lookup: CDR1 MNHEY, CDR2 SMNVEV (reference sequence). The CDR3 contains 14 residues. The CDR3 nucleotides read TGTGCCAGCAGTCGCCCAGGGGGGTACACTGAAGCTTTCTTT. Protein product: CASSRPGGYTEAFF.

The chain combines TRBV5-8 with TRBJ2-1, with D possibly being TRBD2 (6 bases). V was trimmed by 3 bases and J by 5 bases, leaving 15 bases between them. Germline V gives CDR1 SGHTS, CDR2 YDEGEE. The CDR3 consists of 15 residues. CDR3 sequence (DNA): TGTGCCAGCAGCTCTACCGGACTACATAACAATGAGCAGTTCTTC. Translation: CASSSTGLHNNEQFF.

The gene calls are TRBV6-1 and TRBJ2-7, with D perhaps matching TRBD1 or TRBD2 (5 bases each). V lost 2 bases, J lost 3 bases, and 14 bases lay in between. Germline V gene lookup returns CDR1 MNHNS and CDR2 SASEGT. CDR3 length equals 15 residues. CDR3 bases: TGTGCCAGCAGTGAACCAACCGGGGCTAGCTACGAGCAGTACTTC. This sequence encodes CASSEPTGASYEQYF.

This sequence joins TRBV5-1 and TRBJ1-4, with 8 bases matching TRBD1. Germline CDR1 SGHRS, CDR2 YFSETQ. Germline trimming cut 2 bases from V and 0 bases from J; bases unmatched to any gene: 6. The CDR3 is 17 amino acids. CDR3 DNA sequence: TGCGCCAGCAGCTTTGAGACAGGGGTTGCAACTAATGAAAAACTGTTTTTT. The encoded protein is CASSFETGVATNEKLFF.

This clone came up once. The genes are TRBV14 and TRBJ1-1; unclear D gene. V lost 5 bases, J lost 0 bases, and 7 bases lay in between. The V gene's germline CDR1 is SGHDN and CDR2 FVKESK. The CDR3 has 13 residues. CDR3 region: CASSFYMNTEAFF. CDR3 nucleotides: TGTGCCAGCAGCTTCTATATGAACACTGAAGCTTTCTTT.

This clone appeared a single time. The genes are TRBV7-9 and TRBJ2-2, with D maybe TRBD1 (6 bases). Trimming shortened V by 7 bases and J by 5 bases, and 17 bases separated the two germline ends. Germline lookup yields CDR1 SEHNR and CDR2 FQNEAQ (reference sequence). The CDR3 extends over 15 amino acids. CDR3 bases: TGTGCCAGCATCGCGGACAGTGATTTGACCGGGGAGCTGTTTTTT. Amino acid sequence: CASIADSDLTGELFF.

The chain carries TRBV7-3 and TRBJ2-7; 7 bases align to TRBD1. The CDR3 is made up of 15 amino acids. The germline CDR1 and CDR2 sequences are SGHTA and FQGTGA. Unmatched junction bases numbered 12, after V lost 5 bases and J lost 5 bases. The CDR3 bases are TGTGCCAGCAGCCACGAAGAGGGGGCGCGCAACGAGCAGTACTTC. It specifies CASSHEEGARNEQYF. The full variable domain, completed using reference TRBV7-3 and TRBJ2-7, is GAGVSQTPSNKVTEKGKYVELRCDPISGHTALYWYRQSLGQGPEFLIYFQGTGAADDSGLPNDRFFAVRPEGSVSTLKIQRTERGDSAVYLCASSHEEGARNEQYFGPGTRLTVT.

This clone appeared once. The chain joins TRBV9 to TRBJ2-1; maybe TRBD2 (6 bases). V was clipped by 4 bases and J by 5 bases, with 10 bases between them. CDR1 is SGDLS and CDR2 is YYNGEE in the germline V gene. The CDR3 contains 13 residues. This CDR3 is CASSPGGHNEQFF. CDR3 DNA: TGTGCCAGCAGCCCCGGGGGTCACAATGAGCAGTTCTTC.

V usage is TRBV7-9 and J usage is TRBJ1-1; possible D gene TRBD1, 5 bases. The ends were cut back, 5 bases at V and 4 bases at J, with 17 bases in the middle. The V gene's germline CDR1 is SEHNR and CDR2 FQNEAQ (reference sequence). The CDR3 contains 15 residues. The CDR3 DNA is TGTGCCAGCAGCCCAGCGGGGGTTTTGGGCACTGAAGCTTTCTTT. It yields the protein CASSPAGVLGTEAFF.

The chain carries TRBV2 and TRBJ1-1, with 7 nucleotides matching TRBD1. The V and J ends lost 7 bases and 2 bases, in that order; junction bases with no gene match: 4. CDR3 length: 13 residues. Germline V gives CDR1 SNHLY, CDR2 FYNNEI. CDR3 region: CASMRQGNTEAFF. CDR3 bases: TGTGCCAGCATGAGACAGGGCAACACTGAAGCTTTCTTT.

The J gene is TRBJ2-5, the V gene TRBV28; 8 bases agree with TRBD2. CDR1 is MDHEN, CDR2 SYDVKM, per germline. After removal of 7 bases from V and 7 bases from J, the junction contained 8 bases not matched to a gene. CDR3 length: 13 amino acids. The CDR3 sequence is CASIPGGAGTQYF. Written as DNA, the CDR3 is TGTGCCAGCATCCCGGGGGGGGCTGGGACCCAGTACTTC.

J is TRBJ2-7 and V is TRBV7-9; D unresolved. This CDR3 region has 14 residues. The germline gives CDR1 SEHNR, CDR2 FQNEAQ (reference sequence). The V gene lost 2 bases and the J gene lost 0 bases, with 8 bases spanning the gap. CDR3 in DNA: TGTGCCAGCAGCTTAACCGGTTCCTCCTACGAGCAGTACTTC. This sequence encodes CASSLTGSSYEQYF.

This clone was counted once. The rearrangement joins TRBV18 to TRBJ1-1; possible D gene TRBD1, 6 bases. The germline V and J ends were trimmed by 2 bases and 1 base, with 11 bases remaining between them. The CDR3 runs 15 residues. Germline V gene sequence: CDR1 KGHSH, CDR2 LQKENI. CDR3 coding DNA: TGTGCCAGCTCACCATTGACAGGACCGAACACTGAAGCTTTCTTT. Translated, it gives CASSPLTGPNTEAFF.

This chain links TRBV5-1 with TRBJ2-1; D remains ambiguous. Trimming pared 4 bases from V and 1 base from J, leaving 12 bases between. Germline assignment: CDR1 SGHRS and CDR2 YFSETQ. The CDR3 is made up of 15 amino acids. The CDR3 coding sequence is TGCGCCAGCAGCCAAACAGCAATATCCTACAATGAGCAGTTCTTC. Translation: CASSQTAISYNEQFF.

This chain links TRBV3-1 (or the pseudogene TRBV3-2) with TRBJ2-1; a weak D match, TRBD1 (7 bases). Trimming removed 2 bases from V and 1 base from J, with 9 bases in between. This CDR3 region has 15 residues. Germline CDR1 reads LGHDT; CDR2 reads YNNKEL (reference sequence). The CDR3 loop reads CASSQQGGSYNEQFF. For the CDR3, the DNA is TGTGCCAGCAGCCAACAGGGGGGTTCCTACAATGAGCAGTTCTTC.

V usage is TRBV16 and J usage is TRBJ2-1, with 7 positions matching TRBD2. Germline CDR1 KGHSY, CDR2 FQNENV. This CDR3 has 16 residues. V shed 0 bases, J shed 4 bases, and the junction held 6 bases outside the gene matches. As DNA, the CDR3 is TGTGCCAGCAGCCAATCTCAACTAGCGCAGTACAATGAGCAGTTCTTC. Translating gives CASSQSQLAQYNEQFF.

The table lists this clone with a count of one. The J gene is TRBJ2-2, the V gene TRBV11-2; D call uncertain. The CDR3 length is 13 residues. V lost 7 bases and J 7 bases, leaving 13 bases between the germline ends. Germline V lookup: CDR1 SGHAT, CDR2 FQNNGV. CDR3 coding DNA: TGTGCCAGCACCGCAAGAAGGGACGGGGAGCTGTTTTTT. As protein: CASTARRDGELFF. Full variable domain (remainder filled in from reference TRBV11-2 and TRBJ2-2): EAGVAQSPRYKIIEKRQSVAFWCNPISGHATLYWYQQILGQGPKLLIQFQNNGVVDDSQLPKDRFSAERLKGVDSTLKIQPAKLEDSAVYLCASTARRDGELFFGEGSRLTVL.

The chain joins TRBV7-3 to TRBJ2-1, with a tentative D call TRBD1 (6 bases). This CDR3 is 14 amino acids long. With 4 bases removed from V and 15 bases from J, the gap between germline ends came to 22 bases. The germline V gene has CDR1 SGHTA and CDR2 FQGTGA. CDR3 in amino acids: CASSSLPNSGDMFF. The CDR3 DNA reads as TGTGCCAGCAGCTCCCTCCCGAATTCAGGGGACATGTTCTTC.

V usage is TRBV18 and J usage is TRBJ2-7, with D tentatively TRBD1 (5 bases). The CDR3 runs to 13 residues. Trimming took off 2 bases at V and 4 bases at J, with 9 bases between the two ends. Germline-derived CDR1 and CDR2 are KGHSH and LQKENI. This CDR3 reads CASSPDRKYEQYF. The CDR3 DNA is TGTGCCAGCTCACCAGACAGAAAATACGAGCAGTACTTC.

The chain uses TRBV5-1 and TRBJ1-1, with D unresolved. V was pared by 2 bases and J by 5 bases, with 7 bases between. CDR3 length: 12 residues. CDR1 and CDR2 from the germline V gene are SGHRS and YFSETQ. CDR3: CASSFGHTEAFF. In DNA form, the CDR3 reads TGCGCCAGCAGCTTCGGGCATACTGAAGCTTTCTTT. Full variable domain (outside the CDR3, taken from reference TRBV5-1 and TRBJ1-1): KAGVTQTPRYLIKTRGQQVTLSCSPISGHRSVSWYQQTPGQGLQFLFEYFSETQRNKGNFPGRFSGRQFSNSRSEMNVSTLELGDSALYLCASSFGHTEAFFGQGTRLTVV.

This chain connects TRBV13 to TRBJ2-2, with D hard to call. V was shortened by 6 bases and J by 4 bases, with 9 bases between the two germline ends. CDR1 and CDR2 (germline): PRHDT, FYEKMQ (reference sequence). The CDR3 is made up of 13 amino acids. DNA of the CDR3: TGTGCCAGCAGTTCGAGCCTCACCGGGGAGCTGTTTTTT. It translates to CASSSSLTGELFF.

The V call is TRBV3-1 (or the pseudogene TRBV3-2), the J call TRBJ1-2, with D perhaps matching TRBD1 (5 bases). Deletions cut 1 base from V and 4 bases from J, with 19 bases between. Germline V gene lookup returns CDR1 LGHDT and CDR2 YNNKEL (reference sequence). The CDR3 spans 17 residues. The CDR3 nucleotides read TGTGCCAGCAGCCAAGCCCCAGGGAATAGGGTTATCTATGGCTACACCTTC. Translating gives CASSQAPGNRVIYGYTF.